This T cell receptor beta chain was observed in a study of beta chain features in type 1 diabetes. The wider study: Cell yields, gender and age were similar in healthy donors and patients. Examination of sorted cells across all samples involved 90 million to 120 million cells. Findings of the study overall: A possible short-template PCR bias applies equally to patients and controls. Among patients with Type 1 diabetes, TCRB CDR3s were moderately but significantly shorter in every one of the four CD4+ subsets.

What was sequenced were expressed TCRB transcripts, since all of the isolated RNA had been reverse transcribed. Profiled with immunoSEQ multiplex PCR; TCRdb holds only in-frame clones, not every one. Counted here are roughly 100,000 clones, approximately 30% occurring once; the ten biggest clones make up roughly 0.5%. V shed 5 bases, J shed 4 bases, and the junction held 2 bases outside the gene matches. This CDR3 has 13 amino acids. Germline V lookup: CDR1 MNHEY, CDR2 SVGAGI. This clone appeared a few times. The target antigen is unknown. The V call is TRBV6-5, the J call TRBJ2-5; 9 bases fit TRBD1. Sequencing was done on a sample of central memory CD4+ T cells from blood. This TCR was recovered from a young woman with type 1 diabetes. CDR3 loop: CASSRQGGETQYF. Here the CDR3 DNA reads TGTGCCAGCAGTCGACAGGGGGGAGAGACCCAGTACTTC.